Sequencing of this TCR beta chain was carried out in a study of cytotoxic CD8 clonotypes in ibrutinib-treated CLL. Study in general: After treatment lasting a median about 13 months, range 6 to 36, response samples were collected.

Turning to this clone: What it binds is not known.

Approximately 2.2 micrograms of genomic DNA came from cryopreserved PBMCs for TCR beta libraries. Study-level points and caveats: Increased clonality at ibrutinib response gave way to a return toward baseline at progression. Sampling schedules were unmatched across sustained-remission and progressing patients.

Libraries were prepared by immunoSEQ multiplex PCR; TCRdb keeps only in-frame clonotypes and omits some of them. The profile shows tens of thousands of clones, 50% to 75% of them singletons. The source of this sequence is a human donor with chronic lymphocytic leukemia. Sequenced here: PBMCs, sampled after 24 months of ibrutinib treatment.

CDR3 nucleotides: TGTGCCAGCAGCACTCTGGGGTCGGGGAATTCACCCCTCCACTTT. This sequence encodes CASSTLGSGNSPLHF. The chain employs TRBV6-6 and TRBJ1-6, with unresolved D. Deletions cut 6 bases from V and 7 bases from J, with 16 bases between. Germline CDR1 reads MNHNY; CDR2 reads SVGAGI (reference sequence). The CDR3 totals 15 residues.